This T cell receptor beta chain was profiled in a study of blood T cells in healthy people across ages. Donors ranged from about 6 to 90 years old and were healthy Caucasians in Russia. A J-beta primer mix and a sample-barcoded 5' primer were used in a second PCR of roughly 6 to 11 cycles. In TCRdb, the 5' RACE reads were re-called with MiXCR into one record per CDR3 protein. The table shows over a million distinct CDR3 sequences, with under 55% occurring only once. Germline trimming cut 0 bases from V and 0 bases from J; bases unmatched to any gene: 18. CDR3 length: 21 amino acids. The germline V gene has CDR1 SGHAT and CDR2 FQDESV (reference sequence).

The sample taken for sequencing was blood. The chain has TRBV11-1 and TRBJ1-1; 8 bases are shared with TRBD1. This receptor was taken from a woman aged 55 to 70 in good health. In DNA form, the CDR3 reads TGTGCCAGCAGCTTAGCGCTTTACAGGGGGTCCCGGGAATCCATGAACACTGAAGCTTTCTTT. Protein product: CASSLALYRGSRESMNTEAFF.